Listed below are T cell receptor beta chains from one sample, sequenced in a study of breast tumors, draining lymph nodes, adjacent tissues. TCRdb itself ran the multiplex PCR reads through MiXCR, one entry per CDR3 protein. Of some 53,000 distinct CDR3 sequences listed, 42% are singletons. The specimen sequenced was breast tumor tissue. The receptors come from a female donor with breast cancer. Some clones in this sample may be carry-over from other donors' samples. The CDR3 runs from the conserved cysteine through the conserved F or W. Fields, in order: D gene, V gene, clone size, J gene, CDR3 DNA, CDR3 protein. D genes are given only for firm matches. Size is stated for part of the rows, as once, few or many counts, or as a class when the clone is expanded.

d_call: -; v_call: TRBV15; clone_size: many; j_call: TRBJ2-7; cdr3_nt: TGTGCCACCAGCAGAGAAATGGGGGCTTCCGACGAGCAGTACTTC; cdr3_aa: CATSREMGASDEQYF
d_call: TRBD2; v_call: TRBV5-6; clone_size: many; j_call: TRBJ2-7; cdr3_nt: TGTGCCAGCAGCTTGGGCGGGAGTAGGTACGAGCAGTACTTC; cdr3_aa: CASSLGGSRYEQYF
d_call: -; v_call: TRBV6-6; clone_size: -; j_call: TRBJ2-2; cdr3_nt: TGTGCCAGCAGCCAAGTCCCTGGGACCGGGGAGCTGTTTTTT; cdr3_aa: CASSQVPGTGELFF
d_call: -; v_call: TRBV29-1; clone_size: -; j_call: TRBJ2-7; cdr3_nt: -; cdr3_aa: CSVEDSALYLCASSQSLGYGQYF
d_call: -; v_call: TRBV7-6; clone_size: many; j_call: TRBJ1-5; cdr3_nt: TGTGCCAGCAGCTTATCAGTCGGGGTCGATCAGCCCCAGCATTTT; cdr3_aa: CASSLSVGVDQPQHF
d_call: -; v_call: TRBV29-1; clone_size: many; j_call: TRBJ2-1; cdr3_nt: TGCAGCGTTAGGAGGGACCACTCCTACAATGAGCAGTTCTTC; cdr3_aa: CSVRRDHSYNEQFF
d_call: TRBD2; v_call: TRBV7-2; clone_size: -; j_call: TRBJ2-7; cdr3_nt: TGCGCCAGCAACTTAGAACCTCTAGCGGGAGGGTTACCCTACGAGCAGTACTTC; cdr3_aa: CASNLEPLAGGLPYEQYF
d_call: TRBD1; v_call: TRBV24-1; clone_size: -; j_call: TRBJ1-6; cdr3_nt: TGTGCCGCCGGGACAGGTTCGGATTCACCCCTCCACTTT; cdr3_aa: CAAGTGSDSPLHF
d_call: TRBD1; v_call: TRBV10-3; clone_size: many; j_call: TRBJ2-7; cdr3_nt: TGTGCCATCAGTGAGAGGGACAGCTCCTACGAGCAGTACTTC; cdr3_aa: CAISERDSSYEQYF
d_call: TRBD2; v_call: TRBV10-3; clone_size: -; j_call: TRBJ2-5; cdr3_nt: TGTGCCATCAGTGTGCGGGCGGGAGAAGAGACCCAGTACTTC; cdr3_aa: CAISVRAGEETQYF
d_call: TRBD2; v_call: TRBV6-5; clone_size: -; j_call: TRBJ2-1; cdr3_nt: TGTGCCAGCAGTCACCTCTCCGGGACTAGAAACAATGAGCAGTTCTTC; cdr3_aa: CASSHLSGTRNNEQFF
d_call: TRBD1; v_call: TRBV6-5; clone_size: many; j_call: TRBJ1-3; cdr3_nt: TGTGCCAGCAGTCCTGACAGGGAACCTGGAAACACCATATATTTT; cdr3_aa: CASSPDREPGNTIYF
d_call: TRBD1; v_call: TRBV5-6; clone_size: many; j_call: TRBJ2-7; cdr3_nt: TGTGCCAGCAGCATAGGGGACAGCTACGAGCAGTACTTC; cdr3_aa: CASSIGDSYEQYF
d_call: -; v_call: TRBV2; clone_size: -; j_call: TRBJ1-4; cdr3_nt: TGTGCCAGCAGATCAAACCGCTATGAAAAACTGTTTTTT; cdr3_aa: CASRSNRYEKLFF
d_call: -; v_call: TRBV3-1; clone_size: many; j_call: TRBJ1-4; cdr3_nt: TGTGCCAGCAGCCAAACCTCCGGGACGCCGAATGAAAAACTGTTTTTT; cdr3_aa: CASSQTSGTPNEKLFF
d_call: -; v_call: TRBV20-1; clone_size: many; j_call: TRBJ2-3; cdr3_nt: TGCAGTGCTAGGGGACCTGTCGCAGATACGCAGTATTTT; cdr3_aa: CSARGPVADTQYF
d_call: -; v_call: TRBV7-9; clone_size: -; j_call: TRBJ2-7; cdr3_nt: TGTGCCAGCAGCTTTGATGGGCAGTACTTC; cdr3_aa: CASSFDGQYF
d_call: TRBD1; v_call: TRBV12-3/TRBV12-4; clone_size: -; j_call: TRBJ2-1; cdr3_nt: TGTGCCAGCACCGGGGACAGGGCCCCCTACAATGAGCAGTTCTTC; cdr3_aa: CASTGDRAPYNEQFF
d_call: -; v_call: TRBV24-1; clone_size: few; j_call: TRBJ2-3; cdr3_nt: TGTGCCACCAGTGACCCCTACAATGAGCAGTATTTT; cdr3_aa: CATSDPYNEQYF
d_call: -; v_call: TRBV7-6; clone_size: many; j_call: TRBJ2-3; cdr3_nt: TGTGCCAGCAGCTTAGTAACAGGGATAGATACGCAGTATTTT; cdr3_aa: CASSLVTGIDTQYF
d_call: -; v_call: TRBV7-6; clone_size: many; j_call: TRBJ2-1; cdr3_nt: TGTGCCAGCAGCCCCGGACAGAGCGTACTTGATGAGCAGTTCTTC; cdr3_aa: CASSPGQSVLDEQFF
d_call: TRBD1; v_call: TRBV25-1; clone_size: many; j_call: TRBJ2-2; cdr3_nt: TGTGCCAGCAGTGAATTGGCCCCGGGACAGGGGGACACCGGGGAGCTGTTTTTT; cdr3_aa: CASSELAPGQGDTGELFF
d_call: -; v_call: TRBV2; clone_size: -; j_call: TRBJ2-5; cdr3_nt: TGTGCCAGCCGCCAGGACAACCAAGAGACCCAGTACTTC; cdr3_aa: CASRQDNQETQYF
d_call: -; v_call: TRBV5-6; clone_size: -; j_call: TRBJ1-5; cdr3_nt: TGTGCCAGCAGCTTGTGGTTGGGTGATCAGCCCCAGCATTTT; cdr3_aa: CASSLWLGDQPQHF
d_call: -; v_call: TRBV11-3; clone_size: many; j_call: TRBJ2-1; cdr3_nt: TGTGCCAGCAGCTTAGCCAGCGGCAACTTCAATGAGCAGTTCTTC; cdr3_aa: CASSLASGNFNEQFF
d_call: -; v_call: TRBV19; clone_size: -; j_call: TRBJ1-6; cdr3_nt: TGTGCCAGTAGTCTAGGCAGGGCTTCACCCCTCCACTTT; cdr3_aa: CASSLGRASPLHF
d_call: -; v_call: TRBV19; clone_size: many; j_call: TRBJ2-3; cdr3_nt: TGTGCCAGTACGCTCACGGTAGCCAGCACAGATACGCAGTATTTT; cdr3_aa: CASTLTVASTDTQYF
d_call: TRBD1; v_call: TRBV20-1; clone_size: many; j_call: TRBJ1-6; cdr3_nt: TGCAGTGCCGGCGGACAGGCCGTAAATTCACCCCTCCACTTT; cdr3_aa: CSAGGQAVNSPLHF
d_call: TRBD2; v_call: TRBV12-3/TRBV12-4; clone_size: -; j_call: TRBJ2-7; cdr3_nt: TGTGCCAGCACCCCGGAGGCGGGAGGCTCCTCCTACGAGCAGTACTTC; cdr3_aa: CASTPEAGGSSYEQYF
d_call: -; v_call: TRBV20-1; clone_size: many; j_call: TRBJ2-7; cdr3_nt: TGCAGTGCTAGACCTTCGACCGGTTACGAGCAGTACTTC; cdr3_aa: CSARPSTGYEQYF
d_call: -; v_call: TRBV7-3; clone_size: -; j_call: TRBJ2-2; cdr3_nt: TGTGCCAGCAGCAGCGCGGGGGCAGGGGAGCTGTTTTTT; cdr3_aa: CASSSAGAGELFF
d_call: -; v_call: TRBV12-3/TRBV12-4; clone_size: many; j_call: TRBJ1-3; cdr3_nt: TGTGCCAGCAGTCCGGGGGGTTCTGGAAACACCATATATTTT; cdr3_aa: CASSPGGSGNTIYF
d_call: -; v_call: TRBV7-2; clone_size: many; j_call: TRBJ2-2; cdr3_nt: TGTGCCAGCAGCTTGGCTGCCACCGGGGAGCTGTTTTTT; cdr3_aa: CASSLAATGELFF
d_call: -; v_call: TRBV7-9; clone_size: -; j_call: TRBJ2-2; cdr3_nt: TGTGCCAGCAGCCCAGGGAAGGGCCCGGGGGACACCGGGCAGCTGTTTTTT; cdr3_aa: CASSPGKGPGDTGQLFF
d_call: TRBD1; v_call: TRBV16; clone_size: many; j_call: TRBJ2-7; cdr3_nt: TGTGCCAGCAGCCCCTCGACAGGGCTCTCCTACGAGCAGTACTTC; cdr3_aa: CASSPSTGLSYEQYF
d_call: -; v_call: TRBV4-3; clone_size: many; j_call: TRBJ2-1; cdr3_nt: TGCGCCAGCAGCAAAGACACCCCCGCGCGCCACAATGAGCAGTTCTTC; cdr3_aa: CASSKDTPARHNEQFF
d_call: -; v_call: TRBV20-1; clone_size: -; j_call: TRBJ2-7; cdr3_nt: TGCAGTGCTAGAGTCTTGGTGGCGGGACGGGAGCAGTACTTC; cdr3_aa: CSARVLVAGREQYF
d_call: TRBD1; v_call: TRBV5-4; clone_size: many; j_call: TRBJ2-7; cdr3_nt: TGTGCCACCCGGACAGGGGTTGCTTACGAGCAGTACTTC; cdr3_aa: CATRTGVAYEQYF
d_call: -; v_call: TRBV5-1; clone_size: few; j_call: TRBJ1-1; cdr3_nt: TGCGCCAGCAGTAAGGCCAGGGGCACTGAAGCTTTCTTT; cdr3_aa: CASSKARGTEAFF
d_call: -; v_call: TRBV7-2; clone_size: many; j_call: TRBJ2-2; cdr3_nt: TGTGCCAGCAGCTTTGGGGGGACGAACACCGGGGAGCTGTTTTTT; cdr3_aa: CASSFGGTNTGELFF
d_call: TRBD1; v_call: TRBV20-1; clone_size: -; j_call: TRBJ1-1; cdr3_nt: TGCAGTGCTAACCCGGGGACAGGGGGCGCCTTAGCTTTCTTT; cdr3_aa: CSANPGTGGALAFF
d_call: TRBD2; v_call: TRBV15; clone_size: few; j_call: TRBJ2-3; cdr3_nt: TGTGCCACCAGCAGTGACGGGACTAGCGGGAGGTCGGATACGCAGTATTTT; cdr3_aa: CATSSDGTSGRSDTQYF
d_call: -; v_call: TRBV7-9; clone_size: many; j_call: TRBJ2-3; cdr3_nt: TGTGCCAGCAGCTTAGTGTCATCATTGGATACGCAGTATTTT; cdr3_aa: CASSLVSSLDTQYF
d_call: TRBD1; v_call: TRBV29-1; clone_size: many; j_call: TRBJ2-7; cdr3_nt: TGCAGCGTTGAAGATCTCAACAGGGGGCCGTTCTACGAGCAGTACTTC; cdr3_aa: CSVEDLNRGPFYEQYF
d_call: -; v_call: TRBV6-6; clone_size: -; j_call: TRBJ1-3; cdr3_nt: TGTGCCAGCAGTTACGGGACAGGAAACACCATATATTTT; cdr3_aa: CASSYGTGNTIYF
d_call: -; v_call: TRBV6-4; clone_size: many; j_call: TRBJ2-7; cdr3_nt: TGTGCCAGCGGTTCAATTCCCGGGGAGCAGTACTTC; cdr3_aa: CASGSIPGEQYF
d_call: TRBD1; v_call: TRBV24-1; clone_size: -; j_call: TRBJ2-1; cdr3_nt: TGTGCCACCAGTGATGCCGGGACAGGGGGCTTAGACTACAATGAGCAGTTCTTC; cdr3_aa: CATSDAGTGGLDYNEQFF
d_call: -; v_call: TRBV7-9; clone_size: -; j_call: TRBJ1-2; cdr3_nt: TGTGCCAGCAGCTGGTCGGTAGCTAACTATGGCTACACCTTC; cdr3_aa: CASSWSVANYGYTF
d_call: TRBD2; v_call: TRBV20-1; clone_size: once; j_call: TRBJ2-3; cdr3_nt: TGCAGTGCTAGACCGGCGGGGGGAAACACCACAGATACGCAGTATTTT; cdr3_aa: CSARPAGGNTTDTQYF